The entry below describes one TCR beta chain. No antigen is known for it. No base quality values were provided; no much bigger clone lies one nucleotide off. Compared with germline, V lacks 5 bases and J lacks 7 bases; bases without a gene match: 9. The germline V gene (reference sequence) sets CDR1 to MNHEY and CDR2 to SMNVEV. Counted from cysteine to phenylalanine, this CDR3 has 14 amino acids. Kept here is only the CDR3 DNA, which spans 42 bases and is read in frame from base 1. TCRbeta CDR3 regions were amplified from genomic DNA using the immunoSEQ Assay, a bias-controlled multiplex PCR. The original pipeline was this. Nucleated cell counts per sample were estimated from amplification of reference gene primers within the assay. To quantify the absolute abundance of each unique TCRbeta CDR3 rearrangement, sequence reads were collapsed and filtered. Productive Simpson clonality was computed per sample as the square root of Simpson's diversity index over productive rearrangements. TCRdb carries this immuneACCESS record with in-frame sequences only. Its versions omit some clonotypes, under half of them owing to an unresolved V gene in the studies checked, with the rest unexplained. The V and J calls and clone size are taken from that table; D and trimming were inferred from the DNA. The sample table records over 150,000 clones; roughly 84% of these occur just once. The ten top clones hold approximately 3% of the sample.

This entry comes from a study of blood T cell repertoires in COVID-19 (dated by TCRdb to 2020 to 2022). Regarding the research as a whole: The collaborator samples originated in the United States, Italy and Spain and spanned the acute and convalescent phases of COVID-19. The material from the prospective study consisted of cDNA or gDNA derived from T cells, B-cell-depleted T cells, or PBMCs. Subjects who had been exposed to COVID-19, were actively infected with it, or had recovered from it provided the deeply sampled blood TCRbeta repertoires that made up the dataset. The repertoires were released in a freely available public database meant as a resource for research on the immune response to SARS-CoV-2. Samples came from the ongoing ImmuneRACE study (first 160 participants) plus 1,254 subjects from 6 global collaborators. A de-identified subject ID, COVID-19 status, age in years and sex were almost always included in the sample metadata. HLA class I and class II types, where available, came from metadata supplied by the sample provider rather than from assay-based typing. What the study reported, not specific to this receptor: The amount of clinical and demographic metadata varied by source and participant and was provided uncurated.

Participants in the prospective study were aged 18 to 89 years, lived in some 24 United States geographic areas, and enrolled through a virtual design. In the prospective study, cohorts were assigned on the basis of participant-reported clinical history obtained from a screening survey and a study questionnaire. ImmuneRACE Cohort 3 recovered participants were defined by two consecutive negative NP/OP PCR tests, healthcare professional clearance, or symptom resolution. In the prospective study, mobile phlebotomists collected whole blood, serum and a nasopharyngeal or oropharyngeal swab from each participant. Prospective study participants could optionally give additional blood draws and questionnaires over an approximately 2-month period. Blood samples from the prospective study were shipped frozen or at room temperature prior to DNA extraction.

Here the chain combines TRBV27 and TRBJ1-1, and TRBD1 matches 8 of the central bases. Sequences were obtained from PBMCs or T cells enriched from blood (not recorded which). The receptor comes from a woman in her thirties who had recovered from COVID-19. The CDR3 protein is CASSILGQGSEAFF. The nucleotides read TGTGCCAGCAGTATTCTCGGACAGGGAAGTGAAGCTTTCTTT.